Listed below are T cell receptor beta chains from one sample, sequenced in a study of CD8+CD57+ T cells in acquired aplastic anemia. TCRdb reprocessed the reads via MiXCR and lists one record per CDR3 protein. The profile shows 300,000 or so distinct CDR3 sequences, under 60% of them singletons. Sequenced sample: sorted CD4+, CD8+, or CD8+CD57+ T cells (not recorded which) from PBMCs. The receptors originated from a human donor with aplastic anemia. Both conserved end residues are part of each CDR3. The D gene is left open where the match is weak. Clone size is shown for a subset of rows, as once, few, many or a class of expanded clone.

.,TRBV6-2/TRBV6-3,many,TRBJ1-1,TGTGCCAGCAGCAAGGAAGGGTTGAACACTGAAGCTTTCTTT,CASSKEGLNTEAFF
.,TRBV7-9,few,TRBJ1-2,TGTGCCAGCAGCCCTGCGGGGGGCCGTGGCTATGGCTACACCTTC,CASSPAGGRGYGYTF
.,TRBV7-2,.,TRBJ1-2,TGTGCCAGCAGCTTATTGGGGGGGTTGAACTATGGCTACACCTTC,CASSLLGGLNYGYTF
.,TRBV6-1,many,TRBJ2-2,TGTGCCAGCAGTGGAGGGACTGCGAACACCGGGGAGCTGTTTTTT,CASSGGTANTGELFF
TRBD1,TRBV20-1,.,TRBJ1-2,TGCAGTGCTAGAGCGTGGGGACAGACCACCAGGAACACCTTC,CSARAWGQTTRNTF
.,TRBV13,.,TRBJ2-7,TGTGCCAGCACCCTAACAGGTTCCACCTACGAGCAGTACTTC,CASTLTGSTYEQYF
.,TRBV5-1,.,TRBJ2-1,TGCGCCAGCAGCTTGGCCTGGGAAGAGACCCAGTTCTTC,CASSLAWEETQFF
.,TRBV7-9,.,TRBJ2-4,.,CASSFYICSARTSGVYIQYF
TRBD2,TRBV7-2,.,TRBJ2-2,TGTGCCAGCAGCACCTGGACTAGCGGGGCCACCGGGGAGCTGTTTTTT,CASSTWTSGATGELFF
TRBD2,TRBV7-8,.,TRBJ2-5,TGTGCCAGCAGCTTAGGGCCCAGCGGGAGTCCGGAGACCCAGTACTTC,CASSLGPSGSPETQYF
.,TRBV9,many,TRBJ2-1,TGTGCCAGCAGCGTAGACGTAGGAGGTAGGGCTGGACGACACTACAATGAGCAGTTCTTC,CASSVDVGGRAGRHYNEQFF
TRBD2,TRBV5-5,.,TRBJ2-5,TGTGCCAGCAGCTTAGCGGGACCCCAAGAGACCCAGTACTTC,CASSLAGPQETQYF
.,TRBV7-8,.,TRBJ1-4,TGTGCCAGCAGCCCAGCTCGGGCAGTCAATGTTGAAAAACTGTTTTTT,CASSPARAVNVEKLFF
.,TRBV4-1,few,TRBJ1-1,TGCGCCAGCAGCCAAGGCGGTAGGGGGGCAGGGAACACTGAAGCTTTCTTT,CASSQGGRGAGNTEAFF
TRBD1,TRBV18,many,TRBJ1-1,TGTGCCAGCTCACCACCCCAGGGGGCCACTGAAGCTTTCTTT,CASSPPQGATEAFF
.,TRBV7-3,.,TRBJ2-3,TGTGCCAGCAGCCCCGCCGGGGATACGCAGTATTTT,CASSPAGDTQYF
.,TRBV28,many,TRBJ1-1,TGTGCCAGCAAAGAGAACACTGAAGCTTTCTTT,CASKENTEAFF
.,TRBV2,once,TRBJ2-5,TGTGCCAACACATGGTTAGGCGGGCAAGAGACCCAGTACTTC,CANTWLGGQETQYF
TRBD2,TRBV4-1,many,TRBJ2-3,TGCGCCAGCAGCCCCGGGACTAGCGGGATAACAGATACGCAGTATTTT,CASSPGTSGITDTQYF
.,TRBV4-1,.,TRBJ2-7,TGCGCCAGCAGCCTTGACCAGTATAGCAATCAGCCCCAGCAGTACTTC,CASSLDQYSNQPQQYF
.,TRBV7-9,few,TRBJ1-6,TGTGCCAGCAGCTTGGGGGCCTATTATTCACCCCTCCACTTT,CASSLGAYYSPLHF
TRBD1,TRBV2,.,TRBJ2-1,TGTGCCAGCAGTGGAGGGACAGGGGAGAGGAATGAGCAGTTCTTC,CASSGGTGERNEQFF
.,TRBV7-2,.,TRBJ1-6,TGTGCCAGCAGCCCCCCAAGGACTGGCTCCTATAATTCACCCCTCCACTTT,CASSPPRTGSYNSPLHF
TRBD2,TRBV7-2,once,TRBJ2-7,TGTGCCAGCAGCTTCCCGGGACTAGCGGTATACGAGCAGTACTTC,CASSFPGLAVYEQYF
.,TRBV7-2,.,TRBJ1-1,TGTGCCAGCAGCTTACACCGGGGGGGTACTGAAGCTTTCTTT,CASSLHRGGTEAFF
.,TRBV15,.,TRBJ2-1,TGTGCCACCAGCAGAGCGGTTGCGGGCAATGAGCAGTTCTTC,CATSRAVAGNEQFF
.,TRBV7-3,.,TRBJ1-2,TGTGCCAGCAACCCTACCCAGGGACCGAAAGGGTGGTATGGCTACACCTTC,CASNPTQGPKGWYGYTF
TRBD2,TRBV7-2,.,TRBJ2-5,TGTGCCAGCAGCTTCGCGGGGCGGGGGGAGACCCAGTACTTC,CASSFAGRGETQYF
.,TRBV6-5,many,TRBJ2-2,TGTGCCAGCAGTTTCACGGGCACCGGGGAGCTGTTTTTT,CASSFTGTGELFF